This T cell receptor (beta chain) was documented in a study of T-cell memory formation after mild COVID-19 (dated by TCRdb to the early 2020s). Study-wide context: TCR sequence clusters from the two donors were found to be largely donor specific. Longitudinal TCRalpha and TCRbeta repertoire sequencing tracked T-cell clones expanding and contracting after mild COVID-19 in a couple of donors. The cohort was made up of two young adult volunteers, one female and one male, who were previously healthy.

TCRdb shows the sequencer as Illumina NovaSeq 6000. TCRalpha and TCRbeta cDNA libraries were constructed by 5'RACE with constant-segment primers, with sample barcodes and unique molecular identifiers being introduced. RNA was extracted from every sample with Trizol reagent. The libraries were amplified in two PCR steps, and the second step added a second sample barcode and Illumina TruSeq adapters. Sequencing of libraries was performed on an Illumina NovaSeq with 2 x 150 bp paired-end reads. The study's own analysis went as follows. The reads were demultiplexed and collapsed into UMI-guided consensus sequences using migec v1.2.7. Using mixcr v2.1.11, the UMI consensuses were aligned to TRA and TRB V and J templates and assembled into clonotypes. Clonotypes were classified as expanded or contracted when called significant by both edgeR and NoisET, with noise models trained on biological replicates. For edgeR calls, the cutoffs were a false discovery rate-adjusted p below 0.01 and a log2 fold-change threshold of 1. As an exploratory analysis of dynamics, max-normalized trajectories of the 1000 most abundant clonotypes were examined with PCA combined with hierarchical clustering. Separately sequenced CD4+ and CD8+ repertoires were used to assign the CD4 or CD8 phenotype of responding clones. TCRdb ran its own pipeline on the public reads, namely fastp trimming at Q25 and MiXCR clone calling, and kept in-frame beta chains. Entries that share a CDR3 protein sequence are merged under the most common genes and DNA. The authors' filters were not applied to this entry. In this sample the table shows about 470,000 distinct CDR3 sequences, around 25% of which occur a single time. The ten largest account for 9.5% to 15% of the sample.

This clonotype has only a few counts. Its antigen specificity is not known. No clone much larger than this one lies a single base away; base qualities are absent. Trimmed from V: 7 bases; trimmed from J: 4 bases; junction bases lacking a gene match: 5. From the cysteine up to the phenylalanine, the CDR3 has a length of 15 residues. The read is trimmed to its CDR3 DNA, 45 bases read in frame from base 1. CDR1 MNHEY and CDR2 SVGEGT were looked up in the germline V gene. Ficoll-Paque density gradient centrifugation was the method used to isolate PBMCs. Beyond this particular receptor, the publication reports: Only a couple of mild cases were covered in the study, and larger cohorts including severe cases with pre-infection samples were considered necessary. SARS-CoV-2 specificity of the second-wave clones peaking on day 37 was not confirmed. Balanced CD4/CD8 phenotypes were observed for clones contracting from day 15 to 85, whereas a bias towards CD4+ was observed for a second wave of clones expanding from day 15 to 37. Contracting CD4+ clones were located mainly in the CM and EM memory subsets, whereas CD8+ clones were found to be enriched in EMRA. The detection of some responding clones in pre-infection memory suggests that pre-existing cross-reactive memory T cells joined the SARS-CoV-2 response.

This clonotype was sampled from an adult woman who had mild COVID-19 (a few samples of this study predate the infection). The sample titles of this study are shuffled in the database, so cell type and time point are left out; the donor was told from shared clones. In this chain, TRBV6-2 or TRBV6-3 is recombined with TRBJ2-1, and 12 junction bases match TRBD2. The sequenced sample was PBMCs or a T cell subset sorted from them (not recorded which). The CDR3: CASTLAGGPYNEQFF. DNA sequence: TGTGCCAGCACTCTAGCGGGAGGGCCGTACAATGAGCAGTTCTTC.